The clone carrying this TCR beta chain was counted at least ten times. Its antigen is as yet unknown. At least 3 on the Clinical Activity Score was recorded for ophthalmopathy patients, who also had NOSPECS grade at least 4 and duration under 3 months. Source material for PBMCs was about 11 ml fresh peripheral blood. This record comes from a study of T cells in Graves' hyperthyroidism and ophthalmopathy. Study-level findings and limits: Separation of ophthalmopathy from stable hyperthyroidism was achieved by a 13 V-J model.

Amplification of TCR beta CDR3 regions used RNA as the template. A first-round RT-PCR of the TCR CDR3 used the HTBI primer set. One entry per CDR3 protein, called by TCRdb with MiXCR from the multiplex PCR reads. The sample yields over 400,000 distinct CDR3 sequences, roughly 22% seen once. Between the trimmed V and J ends, which lost 1 base and 6 bases, there was a span of 9 bases. The germline V gene encodes CDR1 GTSNPN and CDR2 SVGIG (reference sequence). The CDR3 loop spans 12 amino acids. Sequencing was performed on blood. V gene TRBV30 combines with J gene TRBJ1-1; D is unclear. The TCR comes from a woman aged 70-85 years with Graves' ophthalmopathy. DNA of the CDR3: TGTGCCTGGAGTGGCAGGTTATCTGAAGCTTTCTTT. Translated: CAWSGRLSEAFF.